This TCR beta chain was profiled in a study of early T cells in non-severe SARS-CoV-2 infection. Ten or more counts support this clonotype. TCRdb re-called the 5' RACE reads with MiXCR, one entry per CDR3 protein. This table holds tens of thousands of distinct CDR3 sequences, about 9.7% found once. This CDR3 comprises 15 residues. V lost 0 bases and J 2 bases, leaving 11 bases between the germline ends. The germline gives CDR1 SGDLS, CDR2 YYNGEE. What was sequenced was whole blood. The chain uses TRBV9 and TRBJ1-1, with no clear D. The source is an adult who was a healthcare worker with PCR-confirmed SARS-CoV-2 infection or an uninfected control (not recorded which). This chain's CDR3 is CASSVVIGSNTEAFF. The CDR3, as DNA: TGTGCCAGCAGCGTAGTTATTGGGAGCAACACTGAAGCTTTCTTT.